These T cell receptor beta chains were read from a single sample in a study of T cell responses to AZD1222 COVID-19 vaccine. The assay was immunoSEQ multiplex PCR, and TCRdb's table has in-frame clones only and misses some. The repertoire includes around 200,000 clones, roughly 88% of them detected once, and about 0.53% sits in the top ten. Sequenced here: peripheral blood, sampled on day 0 of AZD1222 vaccination. The receptors here all came from an adult in good health. CDR3s leave out the opening cysteine and the closing phenylalanine or tryptophan. Clone size appears in some rows only: once, few, many, or a class for an expanded clone.

V	size	CDR3
TRBV3-1/TRBV3-2	.	ASSQAGLVGAQY
TRBV19	.	ASSQPGMSYLNTEAF
TRBV27	.	ASSLSSGSWQGAGYT
TRBV2	.	ASSEGQLETQY
TRBV28	once	ASSPGQGGNQPQH
TRBV11-2	.	ASSFIAGGTTDTQY
TRBV19	few	ASSTRTGGEGYT
TRBV18	few	ASSPTGTSNYEQY
TRBV11-2	.	ASSLGQGLNTEAF
TRBV4-1	.	ASSQGGTGIYNEQF
TRBV29-1	.	SVHSSGGYTGELF
TRBV10-3	.	AISGTSGGAHNEQF
TRBV7-2	.	ASSLAGGGRQY
TRBV25-1	.	ASSDSPGPNQPQH
TRBV9	.	ASSVGTTGYEQY
TRBV24-1	few	ATSDLDGPAGYT
TRBV30	.	AWSPMGALGQYT
TRBV28	.	ASGLGREQY
TRBV24-1	.	ATSGQDSTNEKLF
TRBV18	.	ASSGDRIVAF
TRBV7-2	.	ASSSSGLRETQY
TRBV11-2	.	ASSLLGGYRNEQF